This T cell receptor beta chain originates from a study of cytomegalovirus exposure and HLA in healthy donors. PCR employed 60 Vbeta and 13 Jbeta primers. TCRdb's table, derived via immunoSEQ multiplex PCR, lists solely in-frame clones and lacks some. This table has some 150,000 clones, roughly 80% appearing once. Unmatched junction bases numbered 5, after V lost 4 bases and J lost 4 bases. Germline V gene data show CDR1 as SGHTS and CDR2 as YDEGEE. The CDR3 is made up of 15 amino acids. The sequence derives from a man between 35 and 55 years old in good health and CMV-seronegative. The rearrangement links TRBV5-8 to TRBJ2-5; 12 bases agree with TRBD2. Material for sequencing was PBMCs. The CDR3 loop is CASSKGTSGRETQYF. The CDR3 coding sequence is TGTGCCAGCAGCAAAGGGACTAGCGGGCGAGAGACCCAGTACTTC.